This T cell receptor (beta chain) was observed in a study of PD-L1 blockade in urothelial cancer (dated by TCRdb to the late 2010s). In terms of the full investigation: Therapy was started around 2014 for all patients, and atezolizumab 1,200 mg was administered intravenously every 3 weeks. About 85% of the roughly 29 patients were identified as males with urothelial cancer of bladder origin, and a prior smoking history was reported by 18 of 29 patients. Patients had an ECOG performance status of 0 or 1 and had received between 0 and 3 prior chemotherapy regimens. Blood samples were analyzed 3 weeks after the start of treatment (second dose) and 6 weeks after the start of treatment. Blood samples yielded a median of roughly 150,000 T cells and roughly 80,000 unique TCRs, with median clonality roughly 0.082. An exploratory multi-omic analysis was conducted of the somatic, immune and clinical correlates of response to PD-L1 blockade with atezolizumab in urothelial cancer. TCR sequencing covered pretreatment tumor samples and matched, serially collected peripheral blood taken before and after atezolizumab treatment. Progression-free survival longer than 6 months counted as durable clinical benefit, and TCR features were additionally tested against both progression-free and overall survival. Whole exome sequencing and RNA sequencing of pretreatment tumors were performed alongside TCR sequencing in the same patients. Durable clinical benefit was achieved by nine patients and was not achieved by 20 patients. Some 30 patients had pretreatment blood TCR-seq, some 25 had at least one posttreatment blood collection, and some 25 had tumor TCR-seq. Broader findings and caveats from the paper: Because the sample size was small (n ≈ 27) and many exploratory analyses were performed, the results are intended to be hypothesis-generating. A pretreatment peripheral blood TCR clonality below the median was linked to improved progression-free and overall survival. Greater expansion of tumor-associated TCR clones in peripheral blood 3 weeks after the start of treatment was observed in patients with durable benefit (n ≈ 22, p = 0.022).

The cohort included 25 to 30 patients with locally advanced or metastatic urothelial carcinoma who were treated at Memorial Sloan Kettering on a trial protocol. Peripheral blood mononuclear cells were collected pretreatment and during treatment, with between 1 and 8 total time points obtained per patient. The Qiagen DNeasy Blood extraction kit was used to purify genomic DNA from total PBMCs and tumor samples. Collected pretreatment and during treatment, PBMCs were isolated and stored as previously described. Worth noting for this clone: This clone's antigen is unknown. Base qualities are not provided; no much larger clone lies one nucleotide away.

Relative to germline, V is missing 3 bases and J is missing 6 bases, with 6 bases of the junction outside any gene match. CDR1 and CDR2 are drawn from the germline V gene: KGHSH, LQKENI. The cysteine opens and the phenylalanine closes a CDR3 of 15 amino acids. Solely the CDR3 DNA is kept, with 45 bases framed from the first base. Each PCR received spiked-in synthetic TCR analog templates so that absolute template abundance could be estimated from read counts. The immunoSEQ assay used bias-controlled V and J gene primers to amplify TCRbeta CDR3 regions from genomic DNA. Sequencing of rearranged TCRbeta segments was done at approximately 20X coverage. Per the authors' processing: Clustering was used to correct sequencing errors, and CDR3s were annotated against IMGT to assign V, D and J genes. Only productive TCRbeta rearrangements were used in downstream analyses, excluding out-of-frame or stop-codon sequences. To compute clonality, Shannon entropy was normalized by the log of the number of unique productive sequences and then subtracted from one. Fisher's exact test with Benjamini-Hochberg correction, at a threshold of adjusted p below 0.01, was used to find clones that differed between time points or between blood and tumor. TCRdb obtained this table from immuneACCESS and retained in-frame rearrangements with V and J assigned. These tables miss some clones; where compared with another copy, unresolved V genes account for less than half of the shortfall, and the remainder is unexplained. V and J calls and clone size are given by that table; D and trimming were obtained from the DNA. The sample table holds roughly 84,000 clones, of which about 81% were seen once. The top ten clones comprise over 7.5% of the sample.

This specimen consisted of PBMCs, obtained around atezolizumab (anti-PD-L1) treatment. This TCR came from a man aged 65 to 79 with urothelial cancer. Rearrangement joined TRBV18 to TRBJ2-1; 9 bases in the middle match TRBD2. The CDR3 in this case is CASSPEAGGLNEQFF. The DNA reads as follows: TGTGCCAGCTCACCGGAAGCGGGAGGTCTCAATGAGCAGTTCTTC. Here the CDR3 is joined to the reference TRBV18 and TRBJ2-1 genes, and the full variable domain is: NAGVMQNPRHLVRRRGQEARLRCSPMKGHSHVYWYRQLPEEGLKFMVYLQKENIIDESGMPKERFSAEFPKEGPSILRIQQVVRGDSAAYFCASSPEAGGLNEQFFGPGTRLTVL.